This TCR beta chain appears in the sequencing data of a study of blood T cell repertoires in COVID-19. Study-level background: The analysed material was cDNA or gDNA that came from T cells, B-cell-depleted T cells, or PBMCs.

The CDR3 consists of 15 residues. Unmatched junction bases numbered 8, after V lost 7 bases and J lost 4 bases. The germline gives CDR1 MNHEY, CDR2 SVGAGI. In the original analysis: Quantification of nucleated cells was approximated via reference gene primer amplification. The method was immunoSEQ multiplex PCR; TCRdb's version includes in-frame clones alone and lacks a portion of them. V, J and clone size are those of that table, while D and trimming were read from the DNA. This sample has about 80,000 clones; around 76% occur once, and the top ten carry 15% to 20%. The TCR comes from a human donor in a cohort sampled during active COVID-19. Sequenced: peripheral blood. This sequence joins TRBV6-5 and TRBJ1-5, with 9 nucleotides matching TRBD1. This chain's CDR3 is CASIPFGQGNQPQHF. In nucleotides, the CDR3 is TGTGCCAGCATCCCCTTTGGACAGGGGAATCAGCCCCAGCATTTT.